This paragraph reports one T cell receptor (beta chain). Its antigen is currently unknown. This sample stems from a study of T cell responses to AZD1222 COVID-19 vaccine. Study-level findings and limits: The donor group comprised mostly white British people and more females; the analysis possibly underestimated clonal diversity.

The table came from immunoSEQ multiplex PCR; TCRdb's copy has only in-frame clones and leaves some out. This sample carries under 25,000 clones, 84% of them seen once, and the ten largest clones take roughly 16%. Sequencing was performed on peripheral blood, taken 28 days after the second AZD1222 dose. The TCR was taken from an adult who received the AZD1222 COVID-19 vaccine.

The CDR3 loop is CASSLGLTSAFGNEQFF. CDR3 DNA: TGTGCCAGCAGCTTGGGGCTGACTAGCGCTTTCGGTAATGAGCAGTTCTTC. The chain recombines TRBV5-5 with TRBJ2-1; TRBD2 matches 8 bases. J was trimmed by 7 bases and V by 0 bases; bases with no gene match: 12. The CDR3 covers 17 residues. Germline CDR1 reads SGHKS; CDR2 reads YYEKEE (reference sequence).